This passage covers 18 T cell receptor beta chains from one sample sequenced in a study of tumor-infiltrating lymphocytes in primary liver carcinoma. Co-extracted RNA and DNA came from about 19-30 mg of unsorted bulk tissue. Reverse transcription of about 500 ng total RNA with a constant-region primer produced TCR beta cDNA. Researchers made the TCR beta libraries by running three nested multiplex PCR rounds with slightly modified ARM-PCR. The first two PCR rounds used TRBV1-TRBV30 primers with a Cbeta primer, approximately 9 cycles each. One entry per CDR3 protein, called by TCRdb with MiXCR from the multiplex PCR reads. The sample contains 100,000 or so distinct CDR3 sequences, approximately 71% of which appear only once. Sequencing input: liver tumor tissue from sampling region 5. Stated subset: tumor region T5, tumor centre. The receptor set was obtained from a woman aged 55-70 years with primary liver carcinoma and hepatitis B virus infection.

As for this clonotype: This may come from a read error, since a much larger clone is one base off. The chain recombines TRBV5-1 with TRBJ2-2, with 8 nucleotides matching TRBD2. Germline CDR1 reads SGHRS; CDR2 reads YFSETQ. The V segment lost 3 bases and the J segment 7 bases; nucleotides outside the gene matches: 8. This CDR3 comprises 15 residues. The CDR3 region is CASSSQAGVVGELFF. The CDR3 DNA follows: TGCGCCAGCAGCTCCCAAGCGGGAGTGGTCGGGGAGCTGTTTTTT.

This clonotype has at least ten counts. A clone one base away is much larger, so this may be a read error. The rearrangement links TRBV11-2 to TRBJ2-3; D may match TRBD1 or TRBD2 (5 bases each). CDR1 SGHAT and CDR2 FQNNGV come from the germline V gene. The CDR3 loop spans 14 amino acids. Deletions cut 1 base from V and 6 bases from J, with 11 bases between. The CDR3 DNA follows: TGTGCCAGCAGCTTAGGCAGGGAGATCGATACGCAGTATTTT. Amino acid sequence: CASSLGREIDTQYF.

This sequence joins TRBV28 and TRBJ2-2; tentatively, D is TRBD1 or TRBD2 (5 bases each). This CDR3 has 15 residues. The V and J ends lost 5 bases and 3 bases respectively, with 13 bases between them. Germline CDR1 reads MDHEN; CDR2 reads SYDVKM. CDR3 nucleotides: TGTGCCAGCAGTGGGAGACAGACCTACACCGGGGAGCTGTTTTTT. It is translated as CASSGRQTYTGELFF.

V and J are TRBV6-4 and TRBJ2-3; TRBD2 is a possible D gene (5 bases). Germline CDR1 MRHNA, CDR2 SNTAGT. This CDR3 is 16 amino acids long. V lost 3 bases to trimming and J lost 0 bases, with 13 bases between them. The CDR3 DNA reads TGTGCCAGCAGTGATTCTAGCAGGTCTAGCACAGATACGCAGTATTTT. Residues: CASSDSSRSSTDTQYF.

In the case of this clonotype: A much larger clone sits a single nucleotide away, making a read error possible. The gene calls are TRBV28 and TRBJ2-5; 13 nucleotides align to TRBD2. The CDR3 is 17 residues long. In germline, CDR1 is MDHEN, CDR2 SYDVKM. CDR3 amino acids: CASSPWTSGRKSETKYF. The DNA for the CDR3 is TGTGCCAGCAGTCCCTGGACTAGCGGGAGAAAATCGGAGACCAAGTACTTC. The whole variable domain, filled in from reference TRBV28 and TRBJ2-5, reads DVKVTQSSRYLVKRTGEKVFLECVQDMDHENMFWYRQDPGLGLRLIYFSYDVKMKEKGDIPEGYSVSREKKERFSLILESASTNQTSMYLCASSPWTSGRKSETKYFGPGTRLLVL.

This chain joins TRBV29-1 and TRBJ1-1; maybe TRBD1 (5 bases). V lost 5 bases to trimming and J lost 6 bases, with 28 bases between them. Germline assignment: CDR1 SQVTM and CDR2 ANQGSEA. The CDR3 extends over 17 amino acids. CDR3 coding DNA: TGCAGCGTTTTCCTTCGGGGCAGAAACCCCATGAATGCTGAAGCTTTCTTT. Protein sequence: CSVFLRGRNPMNAEAFF.

This clonotype appeared a single time. Relative to the germline gene, one junction end is altered; a read error may explain this. V and J are TRBV6-1 and TRBJ2-4, with 7 positions matching TRBD2. The germline CDR1 and CDR2 sequences are MNHNS and SASEGT. This CDR3 is 15 amino acids long. The CDR3 region is CASIEVGGSLNIQYF. Here the CDR3 DNA reads TGTGCCAGCATTGAAGTAGGCGGGAGCTTGAACATTCAGTACTTC.

Notes on this clonotype: The junction departs from germline at one end; a sequencing error may be responsible. DNA for the CDR3: TGTGCCAGCAGCCTAACCCACGGACAGGGGTACAGAGGTGAGCCGTTCTTC. Protein: CASSLTHGQGYRGEPFF. The V call is TRBV11-2, the J call TRBJ2-1; TRBD1 agrees at 9 bases. Germline loops: CDR1 SGHAT, CDR2 FQNNGV. There are 17 residues in the CDR3.

Note on this clonotype: Its ends do not fully match the called genes, so a read error is possible. J is TRBJ2-7 and V is TRBV5-4; D may be TRBD1 (6 bases). The CDR3 is 14 amino acids. CDR1 and CDR2 (germline): SGHNT, YYREEE (reference sequence). CDR3: CAGSPSDSSYKQYF. The CDR3 DNA is TGTGCCGGCAGCCCCTCGGACAGTTCCTACAAGCAGTACTTC.

As for this clonotype: Likely a read error: the CDR3 ends without its conserved phenylalanine or tryptophan. The chain carries TRBV11-2 and TRBJ2-1; possibly TRBD1 for D (6 bases). V gave up 4 bases and J gave up 8 bases, with 9 bases separating them. The CDR3 covers 12 residues. Looked up from germline, CDR1 is SGHAT and CDR2 is FQNNGV. The CDR3 sequence is CASSSGVDEQFS. The CDR3 nucleotides are TGTGCCAGCAGCTCAGGGGTGGATGAGCAGTTCTCT.

About this clonotype: One end of the junction varies from germline; a read error may be responsible. The rearrangement uses TRBV6-6 and TRBJ1-5; tentatively, D is TRBD1 (5 bases). Germline V gene data show CDR1 as MNHNY and CDR2 as SVGAGI (reference sequence). This CDR3 is 16 amino acids long. The CDR3 region has the DNA TGTGCCAGCAATTACTCCACTGGGGGAGGTTTTCAGCCCCAGCATTTT. It specifies CASNYSTGGGFQPQHF.

This clonotype was detected only a few times. The V call is TRBV15, the J call TRBJ2-5, with no clear D. Germline lookup yields CDR1 LNHNV and CDR2 YYDKDF (reference sequence). Trimming removed 1 base from V and 0 bases from J, with 3 bases in between. The CDR3 has 13 residues. CDR3: CATSRVYQETQYF. Here the CDR3 DNA reads TGTGCCACCAGCAGAGTATACCAAGAGACCCAGTACTTC.

The sample holds one count of this clonotype. The chain links TRBV28 to TRBJ2-3, with a tentative D call TRBD1 (6 bases). V was pared by 10 bases and J by 4 bases, with 21 bases between. The CDR3 loop spans 15 amino acids. Per the germline V gene, CDR1 is MDHEN and CDR2 is SYDVKM. As DNA, the CDR3 is TGTGCCATCTCCTACCGCCCAGGGGCTCCAGATACGCAGTATTTT. It translates to CAISYRPGAPDTQYF.

As to this clonotype: An end of the junction does not agree with germline; a read error may underlie this. The chain joins TRBV11-3 to TRBJ2-1, with 10 bases matching TRBD2. In germline, CDR1 is SGHNT, CDR2 YENEEA. The CDR3 covers 15 residues. CDR3 residues: CASSLGTSGKLEQSF. The CDR3 DNA is TGTGCCAGCAGTTTAGGAACTAGCGGGAAGCTTGAGCAGTCATTC.

Concerning this clonotype: The junction departs from germline at one end; a sequencing error may be responsible. J is TRBJ1-4 and V is TRBV4-1, with unresolved D. Germline loops: CDR1 MGHRA, CDR2 YSYEKL. The CDR3 covers 16 residues. The CDR3 DNA follows: TGCACCAGCAGCCAAGGGTTGCTTACAACTAATGAAGAACTGTTTTTT. Encoded protein: CTSSQGLLTTNEELFF.

Concerning this clonotype: The junction differs from germline at one of its ends, possibly a read error. The V call is TRBV2, the J call TRBJ2-7, with D maybe TRBD2 (6 bases). Per germline, CDR1 SNHLY and CDR2 FYNNEI. CDR3 length: 15 residues. The DNA for the CDR3 is TGTGCCTACAGTGATCGGGGGAGTCGGATCTACGAGCAGTGCTTC. It is translated as CAYSDRGSRIYEQCF.

The chain employs TRBV18 and TRBJ2-2, with 9 bases that match TRBD2. Trimming took 9 bases from V and 0 from J; bases not matched to a gene: 8. This CDR3 is built from 16 residues. CDR1 and CDR2 from the germline V gene are KGHSH and LQKENI. The CDR3 nucleotides read TGTGCCAGTTCATCACCTAGCGGGGCGAACACCGGGGAGCTGTTTTTT. This sequence encodes CASSSPSGANTGELFF.

Concerning this clonotype: An end of the junction does not agree with germline; a read error may underlie this. CDR3 sequence reads: CSGRTWRPHNEQFF. In DNA, the CDR3 is TGCAGCGGGAGGACATGGCGACCCCACAATGAACAGTTCTTC. The chain combines TRBV29-1 with TRBJ2-1; tentatively, D is TRBD1 or TRBD2 (5 bases each). CDR1 and CDR2 from the germline V gene are SQVTM and ANQGSEA. CDR3 length: 14 residues.